The text below deals with one TCR beta chain. Its antigen is unknown. The data belong to a study of T cell repertoires in cytomegalovirus infection. The CDR3 extends over 16 amino acids. The germline V and J ends were trimmed by 3 bases and 0 bases, with 13 bases remaining between them. Germline lookup yields CDR1 LNHDA and CDR2 SQIVND (reference sequence). TCRdb processed the reads anew with MiXCR; each CDR3 protein has one entry. The sample has 800,000 to 950,000 distinct CDR3 sequences; approximately 32% are singletons. This chain connects TRBV19 to TRBJ2-3; the D gene is possibly TRBD1 (5 bases). The receptor was isolated from a human donor in good health (CMV status not recorded). Some clones in this sample may be carry-over from other donors' samples. The sample consisted of cultured CD8+ T cells from PBMCs, taken from culture after CMV antigen stimulation. The CDR3 bases are TGTGCCAGTAGTATTAATTGGGGCAGGAGCACAGATACGCAGTATTTT. Translated: CASSINWGRSTDTQYF.